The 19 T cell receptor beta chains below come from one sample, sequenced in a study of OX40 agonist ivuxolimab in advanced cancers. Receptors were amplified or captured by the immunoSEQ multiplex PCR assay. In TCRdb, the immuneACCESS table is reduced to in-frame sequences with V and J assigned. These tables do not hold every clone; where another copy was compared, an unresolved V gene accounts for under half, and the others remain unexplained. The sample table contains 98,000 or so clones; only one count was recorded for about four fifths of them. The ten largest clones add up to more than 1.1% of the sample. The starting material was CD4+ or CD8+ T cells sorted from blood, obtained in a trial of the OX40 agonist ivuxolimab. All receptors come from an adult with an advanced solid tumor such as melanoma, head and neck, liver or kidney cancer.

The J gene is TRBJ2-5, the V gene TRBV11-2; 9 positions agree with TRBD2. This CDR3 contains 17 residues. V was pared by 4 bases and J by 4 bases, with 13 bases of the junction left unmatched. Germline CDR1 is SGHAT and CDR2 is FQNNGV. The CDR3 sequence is CASSYMQGSGGLETQYF. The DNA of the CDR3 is TGTGCCAGCAGCTACATGCAGGGTAGCGGGGGATTAGAGACCCAGTACTTC.

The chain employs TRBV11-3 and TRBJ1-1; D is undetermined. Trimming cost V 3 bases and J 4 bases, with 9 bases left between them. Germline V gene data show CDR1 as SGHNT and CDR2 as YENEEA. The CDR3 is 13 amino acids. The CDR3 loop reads CASSLLRTTEAFF. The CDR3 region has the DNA TGTGCCAGCAGCTTGCTGAGGACCACTGAAGCTTTCTTT.

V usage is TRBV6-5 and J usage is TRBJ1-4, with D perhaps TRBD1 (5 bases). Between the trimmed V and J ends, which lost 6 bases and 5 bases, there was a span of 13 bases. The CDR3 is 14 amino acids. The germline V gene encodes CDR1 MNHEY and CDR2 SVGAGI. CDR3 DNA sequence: TGTGCCAGCAGGGCAGGGAGCGTAAATGAAAAACTGTTTTTT. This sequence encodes CASRAGSVNEKLFF.

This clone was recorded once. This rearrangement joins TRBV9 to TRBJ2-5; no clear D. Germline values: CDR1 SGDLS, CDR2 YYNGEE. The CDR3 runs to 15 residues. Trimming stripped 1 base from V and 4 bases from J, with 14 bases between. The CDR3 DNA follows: TGTGCCAGCAGCGTAACCAGCGCACCTTCAGAGACCCAGTACTTC. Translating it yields CASSVTSAPSETQYF.

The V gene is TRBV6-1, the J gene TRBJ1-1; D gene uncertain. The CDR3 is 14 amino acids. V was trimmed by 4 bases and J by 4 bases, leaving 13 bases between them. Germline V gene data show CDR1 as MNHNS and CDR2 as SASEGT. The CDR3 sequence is CASSGGGSSTEAFF. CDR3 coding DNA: TGTGCCAGCAGTGGGGGTGGGTCGAGCACTGAAGCTTTCTTT.

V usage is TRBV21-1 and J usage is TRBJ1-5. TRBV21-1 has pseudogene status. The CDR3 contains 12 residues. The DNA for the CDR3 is TGTGCCAGCAGCAAAGGATCTAAGCCCCAGCATTTT. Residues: CASSKGSKPQHF.

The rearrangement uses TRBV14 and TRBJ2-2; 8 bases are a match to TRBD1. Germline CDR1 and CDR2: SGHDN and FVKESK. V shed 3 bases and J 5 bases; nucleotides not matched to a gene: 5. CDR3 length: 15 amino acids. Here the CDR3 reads CASSHLRGPTGELFF. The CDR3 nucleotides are TGTGCCAGCAGCCACCTCAGGGGGCCTACCGGGGAGCTGTTTTTT.

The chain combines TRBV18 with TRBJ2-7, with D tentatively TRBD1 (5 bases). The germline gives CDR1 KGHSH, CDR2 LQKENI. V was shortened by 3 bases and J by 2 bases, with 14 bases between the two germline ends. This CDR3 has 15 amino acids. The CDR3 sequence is CASSPATTAAYEQYF. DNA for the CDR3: TGTGCCAGCTCACCGGCCACGACAGCTGCCTACGAGCAGTACTTC.

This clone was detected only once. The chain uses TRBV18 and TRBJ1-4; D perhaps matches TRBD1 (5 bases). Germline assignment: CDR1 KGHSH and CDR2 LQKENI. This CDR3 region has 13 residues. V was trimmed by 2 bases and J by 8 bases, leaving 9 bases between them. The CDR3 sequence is CASSPGASEKLFF. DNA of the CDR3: TGTGCCAGCTCACCAGGGGCTTCGGAAAAACTGTTTTTT.

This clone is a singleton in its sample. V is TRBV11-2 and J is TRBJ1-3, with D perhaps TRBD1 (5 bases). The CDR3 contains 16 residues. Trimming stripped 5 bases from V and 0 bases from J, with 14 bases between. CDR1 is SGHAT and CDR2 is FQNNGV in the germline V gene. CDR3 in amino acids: CASSAPTDFSGNTIYF. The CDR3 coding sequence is TGTGCCAGCAGCGCCCCGACAGATTTCTCTGGAAACACCATATATTTT.

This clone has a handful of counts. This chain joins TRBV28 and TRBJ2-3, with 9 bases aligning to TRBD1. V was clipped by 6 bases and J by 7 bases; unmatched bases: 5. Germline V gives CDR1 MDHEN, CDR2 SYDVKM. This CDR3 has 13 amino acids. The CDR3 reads CASREGQGNTQYF. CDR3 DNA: TGTGCCAGCAGAGAGGGACAGGGAAATACGCAGTATTTT.

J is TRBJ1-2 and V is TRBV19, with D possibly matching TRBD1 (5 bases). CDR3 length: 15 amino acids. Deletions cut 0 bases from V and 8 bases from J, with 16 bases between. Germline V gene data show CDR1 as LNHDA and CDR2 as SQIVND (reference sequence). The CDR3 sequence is CASSIDWAAKGGYTF. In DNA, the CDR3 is TGTGCCAGTAGTATAGATTGGGCGGCCAAGGGGGGCTACACCTTC.

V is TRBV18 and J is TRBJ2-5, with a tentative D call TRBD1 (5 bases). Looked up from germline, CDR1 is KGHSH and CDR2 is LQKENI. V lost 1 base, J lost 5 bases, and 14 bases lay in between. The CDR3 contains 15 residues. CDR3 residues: CASSPQAGRRETQYF. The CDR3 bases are TGTGCCAGCTCACCACAGGCAGGGCGGCGGGAGACCCAGTACTTC.

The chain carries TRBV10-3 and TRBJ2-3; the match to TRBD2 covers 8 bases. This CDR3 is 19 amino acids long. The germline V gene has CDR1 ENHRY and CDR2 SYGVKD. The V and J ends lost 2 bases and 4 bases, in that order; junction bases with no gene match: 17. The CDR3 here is CAISELSSGGRATADTQYF. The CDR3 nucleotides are TGTGCCATCAGTGAGCTTTCGTCGGGGGGGAGGGCCACGGCAGATACGCAGTATTTT.

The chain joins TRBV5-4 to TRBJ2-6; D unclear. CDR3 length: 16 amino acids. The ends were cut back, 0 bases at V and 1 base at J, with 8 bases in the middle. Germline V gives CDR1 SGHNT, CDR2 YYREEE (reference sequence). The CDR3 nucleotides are TGTGCCAGCAGCTTGGGTTGGGGTTCTGGGGCCAACGTCCTGACTTTC. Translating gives CASSLGWGSGANVLTF.

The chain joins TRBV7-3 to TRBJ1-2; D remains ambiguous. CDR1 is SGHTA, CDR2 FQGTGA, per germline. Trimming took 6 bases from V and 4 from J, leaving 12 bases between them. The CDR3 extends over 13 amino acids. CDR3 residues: CASSPEALYGYTF. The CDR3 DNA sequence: TGTGCCAGCAGTCCTGAGGCTCTCTATGGCTACACCTTC.

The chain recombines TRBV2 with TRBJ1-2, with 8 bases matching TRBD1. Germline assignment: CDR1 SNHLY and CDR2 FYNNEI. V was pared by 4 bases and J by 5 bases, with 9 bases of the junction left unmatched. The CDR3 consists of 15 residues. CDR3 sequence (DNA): TGTGCCAGCAGTGGTTTTCAGGGGGCAGGGTATGGCTACACCTTC. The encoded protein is CASSGFQGAGYGYTF.

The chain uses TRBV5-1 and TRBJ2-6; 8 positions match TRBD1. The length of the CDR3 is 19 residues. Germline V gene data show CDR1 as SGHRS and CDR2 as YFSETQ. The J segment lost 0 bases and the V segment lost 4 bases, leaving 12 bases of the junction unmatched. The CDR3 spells CASSPLTGVGNSGANVLTF. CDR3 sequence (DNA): TGCGCCAGCAGCCCGTTGACAGGGGTTGGGAACTCTGGGGCCAACGTCCTGACTTTC.

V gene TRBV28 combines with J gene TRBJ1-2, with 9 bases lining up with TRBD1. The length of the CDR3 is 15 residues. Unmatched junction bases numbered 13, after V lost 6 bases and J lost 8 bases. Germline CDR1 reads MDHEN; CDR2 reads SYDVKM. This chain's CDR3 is CASSSLWGQGRGYTF. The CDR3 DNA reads TGTGCCAGCAGCTCCCTATGGGGACAGGGACGGGGCTACACCTTC.